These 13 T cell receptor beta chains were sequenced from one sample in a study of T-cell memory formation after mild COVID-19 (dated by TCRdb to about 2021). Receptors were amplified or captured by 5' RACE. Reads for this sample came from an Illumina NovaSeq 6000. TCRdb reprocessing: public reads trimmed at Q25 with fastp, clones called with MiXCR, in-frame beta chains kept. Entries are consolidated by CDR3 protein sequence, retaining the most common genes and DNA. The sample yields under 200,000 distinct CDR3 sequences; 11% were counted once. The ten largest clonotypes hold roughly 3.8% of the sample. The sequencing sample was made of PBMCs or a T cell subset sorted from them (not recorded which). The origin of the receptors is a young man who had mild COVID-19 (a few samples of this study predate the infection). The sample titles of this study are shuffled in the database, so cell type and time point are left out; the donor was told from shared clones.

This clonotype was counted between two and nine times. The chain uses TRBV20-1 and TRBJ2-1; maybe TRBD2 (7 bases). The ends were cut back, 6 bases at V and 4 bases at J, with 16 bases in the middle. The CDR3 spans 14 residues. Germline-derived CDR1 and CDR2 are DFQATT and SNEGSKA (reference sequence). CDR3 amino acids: CSASPRGAYNEQFF. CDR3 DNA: TGCAGTGCATCCCCCCGGGGGGCGTACAATGAGCAGTTCTTC.

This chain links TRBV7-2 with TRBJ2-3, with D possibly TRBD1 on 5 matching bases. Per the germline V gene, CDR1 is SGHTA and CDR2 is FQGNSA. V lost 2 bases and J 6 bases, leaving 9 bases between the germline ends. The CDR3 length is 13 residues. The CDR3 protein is CASSLSRVDTQYF. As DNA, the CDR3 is TGTGCCAGCAGCTTAAGCAGGGTGGATACGCAGTATTTT.

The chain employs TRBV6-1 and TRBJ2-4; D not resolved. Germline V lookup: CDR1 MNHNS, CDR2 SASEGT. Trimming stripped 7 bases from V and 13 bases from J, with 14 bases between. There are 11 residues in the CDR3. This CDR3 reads CASTNGPPQYF. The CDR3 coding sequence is TGTGCCAGCACCAACGGACCTCCCCAGTACTTC.

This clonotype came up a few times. The CDR3 loop is CASSLWGDNYGYTF. CDR3 nucleotides: TGTGCCAGCAGCCTATGGGGGGACAACTATGGCTACACCTTC. V and J are TRBV7-2 and TRBJ1-2; TRBD1 might be the D (5 bases). Trimming left V 5 bases short and J 2 bases short, with 12 bases between. Germline lookup yields CDR1 SGHTA and CDR2 FQGNSA. This CDR3 comprises 14 residues.

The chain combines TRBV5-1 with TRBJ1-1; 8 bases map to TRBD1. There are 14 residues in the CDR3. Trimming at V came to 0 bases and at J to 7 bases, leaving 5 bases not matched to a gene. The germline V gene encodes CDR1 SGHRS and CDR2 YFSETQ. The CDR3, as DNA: TGCGCCAGCAGCTTGGCTCGACAGGGGAGTGAAGCTTTCTTT. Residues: CASSLARQGSEAFF.

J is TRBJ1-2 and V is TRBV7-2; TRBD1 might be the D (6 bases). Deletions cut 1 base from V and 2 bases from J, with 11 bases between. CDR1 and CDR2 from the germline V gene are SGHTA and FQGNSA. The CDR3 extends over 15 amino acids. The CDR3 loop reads CASSLEGGGNYGYTF. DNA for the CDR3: TGTGCCAGCAGCTTAGAAGGGGGGGGCAACTATGGCTACACCTTC. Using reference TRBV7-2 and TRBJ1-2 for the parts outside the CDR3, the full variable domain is GAGVSQSPSNKVTEKGKDVELRCDPISGHTALYWYRQSLGQGLEFLIYFQGNSAPDKSGLPSDRFSAERTGGSVSTLTIQRTQQEDSAVYLCASSLEGGGNYGYTFGSGTRLTVV.

CDR3 nucleotides: TGTGCCAGCAATAGACAAGGGTCCTATGGCTACACCTTC. This translates into CASNRQGSYGYTF. The chain is built from TRBV25-1 and TRBJ1-2, with unresolved D. Germline V CDR1 and CDR2: MGHDK, SYGVNS. Between the trimmed V and J ends, which lost 7 bases and 4 bases, there was a span of 13 bases. The CDR3 contains 13 residues.

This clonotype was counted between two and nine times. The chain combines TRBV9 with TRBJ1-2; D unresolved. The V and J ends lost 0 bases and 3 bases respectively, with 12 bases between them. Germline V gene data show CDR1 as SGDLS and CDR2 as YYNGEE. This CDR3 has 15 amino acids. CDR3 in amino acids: CASSVEDPRYYGYTF. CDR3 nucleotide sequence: TGTGCCAGCAGCGTAGAGGATCCCAGATACTATGGCTACACCTTC.

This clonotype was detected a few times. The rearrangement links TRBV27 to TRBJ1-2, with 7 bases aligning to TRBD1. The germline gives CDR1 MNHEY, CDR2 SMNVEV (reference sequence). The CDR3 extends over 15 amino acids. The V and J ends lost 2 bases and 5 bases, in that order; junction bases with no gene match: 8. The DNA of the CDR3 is TGTGCCAGCAGTTTAACCCTCGGGACAGCTTATGGCTACACCTTC. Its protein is CASSLTLGTAYGYTF.

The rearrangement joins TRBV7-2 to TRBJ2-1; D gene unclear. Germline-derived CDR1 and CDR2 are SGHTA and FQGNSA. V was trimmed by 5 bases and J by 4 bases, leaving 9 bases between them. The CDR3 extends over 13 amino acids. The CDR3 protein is CASSKVLYNEQFF. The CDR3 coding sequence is TGTGCCAGCAGCAAGGTCCTTTACAATGAGCAGTTCTTC. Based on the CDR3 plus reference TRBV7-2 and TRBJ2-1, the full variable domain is GAGVSQSPSNKVTEKGKDVELRCDPISGHTALYWYRQSLGQGLEFLIYFQGNSAPDKSGLPSDRFSAERTGGSVSTLTIQRTQQEDSAVYLCASSKVLYNEQFFGPGTRLTVL.

The CDR3 DNA is TGTGCCAGCAGTTCGAACGGGGGGAAAGAGACCCAGTACTTC. Translating it yields CASSSNGGKETQYF. V and J are TRBV6-2 or TRBV6-3 and TRBJ2-5; 7 nucleotides match TRBD2. CDR1 MNHEY and CDR2 SVGEGT come from the germline V gene. This CDR3 contains 14 residues. After removal of 4 bases from V and 3 bases from J, the junction contained 5 bases not matched to a gene.

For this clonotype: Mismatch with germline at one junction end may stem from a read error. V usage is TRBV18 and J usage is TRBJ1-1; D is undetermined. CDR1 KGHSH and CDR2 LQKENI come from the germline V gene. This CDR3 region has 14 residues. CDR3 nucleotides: TGTGCCAGCTCACCAAGCGGATGGAACACTGATGCTTTCTTT. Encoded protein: CASSPSGWNTDAFF. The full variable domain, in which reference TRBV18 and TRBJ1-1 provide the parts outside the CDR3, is NAGVMQNPRHLVRRRGQEARLRCSPMKGHSHVYWYRQLPEEGLKFMVYLQKENIIDESGMPKERFSAEFPKEGPSILRIQQVVRGDSAAYFCASSPSGWNTDAFFGQGTRLTVV.

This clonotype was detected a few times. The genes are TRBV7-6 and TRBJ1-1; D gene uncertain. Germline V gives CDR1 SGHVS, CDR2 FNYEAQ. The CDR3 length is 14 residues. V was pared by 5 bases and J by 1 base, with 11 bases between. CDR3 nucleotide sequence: TGTGCCAGCAGCCAAATAACAGAGAACACTGAAGCTTTCTTT. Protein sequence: CASSQITENTEAFF.